A selection of T cell receptor beta chains follows, all from one sample in a study of blood T cell repertoires in COVID-19. Sequencing was performed with immunoSEQ multiplex PCR; in TCRdb, only in-frame clones are kept and a portion is missing. There are 110,000 or so clones in the sample; roughly 84% occur only once, and about 6.6% lies in the top ten. Sequences were obtained from peripheral blood. All receptors derive from a woman between 45 and 65 years old with acute or convalescent COVID-19. CDR3s leave out the opening cysteine and the closing phenylalanine or tryptophan. Clone size is stated in some rows and not others, as once, few, many or a class when expanded.

j_call v_call clone_size cdr3_aa
TRBJ1-6 TRBV6-7 - ASSSNPRTVQSYNSPLH
TRBJ1-5 TRBV18 - ASSGLTGGNQPQH
TRBJ1-2 TRBV5-5 many ASSLRGAEYGYT
TRBJ1-2 TRBV3-1/TRBV3-2 - ASSQVAESYT
TRBJ2-3 TRBV5-1 - ASSKRSWSDTQY
TRBJ2-7 TRBV6-5 - ASTRQGTGYEQY
TRBJ1-5 TRBV2 - ASRFRDRSQPQH
TRBJ1-1 TRBV2 once ASSGQGGGTEAF
TRBJ1-1 TRBV12-3/TRBV12-4 - ASSFQSTEAF
TRBJ1-1 TRBV11-2 - ASSLVYRSLNTEAF
TRBJ1-1 TRBV18 few ASSPRVPDKGKSEAF
TRBJ1-5 TRBV19 - ASSIRQGRGNQPQH
TRBJ2-1 TRBV6-5 few ASSFGGTGESEQF
TRBJ2-1 TRBV7-3 - ASSPGTYNEQF
TRBJ2-1 TRBV5-5 few ASSTEGRTGI
TRBJ1-5 TRBV28 - ASSLSGAGKPQH
TRBJ1-3 TRBV7-9 - ASSRDINLAGNTIY
TRBJ2-7 TRBV9 - ASSSQSGVYEQY
TRBJ2-7 TRBV18 once ASSPLQGVYEQY
TRBJ1-1 TRBV5-1 - ASSSGQDNTEAF
TRBJ1-1 TRBV2 - ASSEQGLAMNTEAF
TRBJ1-2 TRBV5-1 - ASSREGASYGYT